What follows describes a single T cell receptor beta chain. This record comes from a study of OX40 agonist ivuxolimab in advanced cancers. Germline V gene data show CDR1 as SNHLY and CDR2 as FYNNEI. The CDR3 has 15 residues. V trimming: 1 base; J trimming: 4 bases; junction bases outside the gene matches: 3. Some clones are missing from TCRdb's copy, which holds only in-frame ones; the method was immunoSEQ multiplex PCR. The sample has fewer than 80,000 clones, 65% to 90% seen once. The TCR comes from an adult with an advanced solid tumor such as melanoma, head and neck, liver or kidney cancer. J is TRBJ2-3 and V is TRBV2, with TRBD2 identical over 9 bases. Sample: CD4+ or CD8+ T cells sorted from blood, taken in a trial of the OX40 agonist ivuxolimab. In nucleotides, the CDR3 is TGTGCCAGCAGTGAAGGCGGGGGGGCCCCAGATACGCAGTATTTT. This gives the protein CASSEGGGAPDTQYF.